The sequence of this T cell receptor (beta chain) was determined in a study of regulatory T cells in long-lasting Graves disease. Study-level information: To qualify as persistent, Graves' disease required over 5 years of antithyroid drugs with positive TSH receptor antibodies.

Time point given: persistent/refractory GD, antithyroid drugs over 5 years with positive TRAb. PBMCs were the source of the RNA used for TCR sequencing. Deletions cut 6 bases from V and 9 bases from J, with 14 bases between. CDR3 length: 12 residues. This clonotype was seen only a few times. Sequencing libraries for TCR beta were prepared with iRepertoire HTBI primers and Arm-PCR of CDR3 regions. One entry per CDR3 protein, called by TCRdb with MiXCR from the multiplex PCR reads. The sample shows a few hundred thousand distinct CDR3 sequences, 23% of them seen only once. Source: peripheral blood mononuclear cells (PBMCs), taken when the disease was refractory, from a patient treated with antithyroid drugs. The chain uses TRBV12-3 or TRBV12-4 and TRBJ1-1; a weak D match, TRBD1 (6 bases). The receptor's source is a female donor with Graves disease. The CDR3 here is CASRHPGGQAFF. In DNA, the CDR3 is TGTGCCAGCAGGCACCCGGGGGGGCAAGCTTTCTTT.